The clone carrying this T cell receptor (beta chain) was detected only a few times. Antigen unknown. Treatment specified: approximately nine-day PBMC culture with coronavirus spike peptide pools or control peptides (ViraFEST assay). The record originates from a study of vaccination and CD4 T cells after COVID-19. An Oncomine TCR Beta short-read assay was used to sequence the DNA from cultured CD4+ T cells. MiXCR, run by TCRdb on the PCR reads, gives a single entry per CDR3 protein. The profile shows around 4,000 distinct CDR3 sequences, roughly 19% of them singletons. The clonotype comes from a human donor who had recovered from COVID-19. The sequenced sample was CD4+ T cells from blood, cultured in vitro.

The CDR3 loop reads CAWSDTGGSQPQHF. As DNA, the CDR3 is TGTGCCTGGAGCGATACAGGGGGCTCACAGCCCCAGCATTTT. The V call is TRBV30, the J call TRBJ1-5, with 9 bases matching TRBD1. J was trimmed by 7 bases and V by 3 bases; bases with no gene match: 7. This CDR3 comprises 14 residues. Germline CDR1 is GTSNPN and CDR2 is SVGIG (reference sequence).